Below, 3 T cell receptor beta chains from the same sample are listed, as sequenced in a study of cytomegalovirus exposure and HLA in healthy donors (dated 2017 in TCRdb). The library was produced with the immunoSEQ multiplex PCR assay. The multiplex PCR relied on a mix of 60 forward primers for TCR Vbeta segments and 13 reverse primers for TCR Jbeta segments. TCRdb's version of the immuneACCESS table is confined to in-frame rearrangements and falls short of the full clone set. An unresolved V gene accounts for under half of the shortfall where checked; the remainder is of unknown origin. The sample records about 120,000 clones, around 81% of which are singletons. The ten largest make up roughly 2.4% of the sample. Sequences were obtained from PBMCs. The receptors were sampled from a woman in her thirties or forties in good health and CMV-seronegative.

As DNA, the CDR3 is TGTGCCAGCAGCTTAGTCGCGGGACAGGGGAACACTGAAGCTTTCTTT. Translating it yields CASSLVAGQGNTEAFF. V usage is TRBV7-2 and J usage is TRBJ1-1; 9 bases fit TRBD1. This CDR3 has 16 amino acids. Germline CDR1 is SGHTA and CDR2 is FQGNSA. J was trimmed by 1 base and V by 1 base; bases with no gene match: 4.

This CDR3 reads CASSSQGWETQYF. CDR3 DNA sequence: TGTGCCAGTAGTTCACAGGGGTGGGAGACCCAGTACTTC. The genes are TRBV19 and TRBJ2-5, with TRBD1 identical over 7 bases. CDR1 is LNHDA, CDR2 SQIVND, per germline (reference sequence). The CDR3 contains 13 residues. With 5 bases clipped from V and 5 bases from J, the junction kept 5 bases outside the gene matches.

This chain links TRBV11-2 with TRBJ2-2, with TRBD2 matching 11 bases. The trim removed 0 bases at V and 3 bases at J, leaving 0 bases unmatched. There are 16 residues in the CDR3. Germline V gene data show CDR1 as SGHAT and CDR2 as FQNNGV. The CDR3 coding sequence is TGTGCCAGCAGCTTAGAACTAGCGGGGGACACCGGGGAGCTGTTTTTT. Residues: CASSLELAGDTGELFF.